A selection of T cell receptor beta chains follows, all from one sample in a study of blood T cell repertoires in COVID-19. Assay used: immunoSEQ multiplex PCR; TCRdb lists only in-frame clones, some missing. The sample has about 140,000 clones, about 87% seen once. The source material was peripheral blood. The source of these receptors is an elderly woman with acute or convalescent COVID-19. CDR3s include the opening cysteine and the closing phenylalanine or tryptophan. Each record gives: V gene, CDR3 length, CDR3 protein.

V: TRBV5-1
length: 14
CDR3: CASSLQGQLNEQFF

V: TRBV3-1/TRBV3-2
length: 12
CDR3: CASSQADYGYTF

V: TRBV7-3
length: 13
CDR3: CASSFSPTTEAFF

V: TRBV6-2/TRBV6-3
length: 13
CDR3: CASSYPLDNEQFF

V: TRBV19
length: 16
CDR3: CASSIAGGDANYGYTF

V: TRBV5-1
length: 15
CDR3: CASSLRGQGPYEQYF

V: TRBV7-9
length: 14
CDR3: CASSSGGTGHGYTF

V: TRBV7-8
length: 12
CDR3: CASSLRDYGYTF

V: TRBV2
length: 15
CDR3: CASSDHSFMNTEAFF

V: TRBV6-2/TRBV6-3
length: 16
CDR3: CASSFQVADGPYEQYF

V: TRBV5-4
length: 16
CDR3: CASSPSAPGGDSPLHF

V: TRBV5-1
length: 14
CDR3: CASSFAGGNEKLFF

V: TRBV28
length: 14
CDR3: CASSLRQSNSPLHF

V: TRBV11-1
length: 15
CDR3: CASSLGTGPHYEQYF

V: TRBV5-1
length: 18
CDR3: CASSSTGTGASGANVLTF

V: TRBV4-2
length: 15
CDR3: CASSRTDRDNQPQHF

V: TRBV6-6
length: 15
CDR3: CASSSPGYGANVLTF

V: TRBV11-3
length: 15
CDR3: CASSLGQGTYNEQFF

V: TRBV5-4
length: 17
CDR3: CASSYSSSGSYNSPLHF

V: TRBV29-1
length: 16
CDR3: CSVVRDRGRSTDTQYF

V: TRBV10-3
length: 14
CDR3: CAISESNRGNEQFF

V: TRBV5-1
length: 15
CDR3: CASSLARGTLYGYTF

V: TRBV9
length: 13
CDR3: CASSVGTGAEQFF

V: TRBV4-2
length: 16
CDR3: CASSQVLGQGLEGYTF

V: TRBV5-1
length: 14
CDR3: CASSWGTANSPLHF

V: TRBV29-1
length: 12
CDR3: CSVGTGAGGYTF

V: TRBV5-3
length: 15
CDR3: CARSGAGQGPYGYTF

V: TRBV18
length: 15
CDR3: CASSPGAGSTDTQYF

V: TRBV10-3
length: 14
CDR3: CAISDQGGLNGYTF

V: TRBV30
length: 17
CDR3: CAWSAIGTGPLNTEAFF

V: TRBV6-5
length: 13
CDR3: CATRRDYADTQYF

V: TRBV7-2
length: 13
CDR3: CASSLSPGFKAFF

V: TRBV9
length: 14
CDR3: CASEAGQGYNEQFF

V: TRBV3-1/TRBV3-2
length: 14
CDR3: CASSRDRETDTQYF

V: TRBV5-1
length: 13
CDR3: CASAGTENSPLHF

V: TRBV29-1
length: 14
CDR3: CSVVGSRGRETQYF

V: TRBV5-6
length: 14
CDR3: CASSLPSNPYEQYF

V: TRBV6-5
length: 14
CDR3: CASRGSRDIDTQYF

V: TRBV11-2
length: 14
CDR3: CASSFGQGGLEAFF

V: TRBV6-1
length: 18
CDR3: CASSEGGRQGNLNEKLFF

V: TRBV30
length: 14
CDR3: CAWSVPAGVETQYF

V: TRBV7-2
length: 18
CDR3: CASSSMGGGARLGTEAFF

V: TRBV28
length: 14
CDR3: CASSSGTHGREQYF

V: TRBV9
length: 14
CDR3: CASSVRTGGGEQYF